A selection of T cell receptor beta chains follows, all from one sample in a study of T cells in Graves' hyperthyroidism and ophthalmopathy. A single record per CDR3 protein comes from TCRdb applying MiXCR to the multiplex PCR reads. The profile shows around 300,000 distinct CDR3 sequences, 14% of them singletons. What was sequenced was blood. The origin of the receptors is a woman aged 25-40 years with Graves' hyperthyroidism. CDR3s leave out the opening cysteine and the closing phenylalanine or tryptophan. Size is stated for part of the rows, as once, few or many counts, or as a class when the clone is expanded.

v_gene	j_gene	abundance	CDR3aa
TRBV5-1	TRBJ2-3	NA	ASSRTSGSSDTQY
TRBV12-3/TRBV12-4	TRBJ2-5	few	ASSRNRGLVETQY
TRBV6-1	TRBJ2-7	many	ASSVFGTPSYEQY
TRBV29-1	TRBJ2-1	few	SAAPAQGVRGEQF
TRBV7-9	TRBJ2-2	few	ASSPRDTTGELF
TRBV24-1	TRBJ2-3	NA	ATSDLGLGTDTQY
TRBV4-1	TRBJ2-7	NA	ASSRFSVLIPYEQY
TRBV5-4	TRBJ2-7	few	ASSQLGGRDEQY
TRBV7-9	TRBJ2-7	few	ASTREGLSYEQY
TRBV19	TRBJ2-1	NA	ASSGPPGQVNNEQF
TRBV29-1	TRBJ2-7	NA	SVEDAGQGAEQY
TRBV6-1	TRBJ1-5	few	ASSEATTPNQPQH
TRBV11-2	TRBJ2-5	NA	ASSFTGDPSVGQY
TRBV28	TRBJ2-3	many	ASSLPSSLTDTQY
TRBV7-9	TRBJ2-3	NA	ASDPVITDTQY
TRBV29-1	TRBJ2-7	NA	SVPGDTYEQY
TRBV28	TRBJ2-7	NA	ASRSPGTGEQY
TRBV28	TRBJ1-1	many	ASREMTGGTEAF
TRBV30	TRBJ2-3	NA	AWRLGFGTHVDTDTQY
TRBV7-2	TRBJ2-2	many	ASSIRMAGELF
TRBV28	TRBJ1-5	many	ASSLLGMRTGGAKPQH
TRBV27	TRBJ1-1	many	ASSPDIRYGTEAF
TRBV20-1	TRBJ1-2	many	SARDTGALSYGYT
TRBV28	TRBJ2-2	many	ASRPKREAPGELF
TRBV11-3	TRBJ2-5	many	ASSFDSTQETQY
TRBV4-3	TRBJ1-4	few	ASSQRSTFNEKLF
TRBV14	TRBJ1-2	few	ASSLRLFNYGYT
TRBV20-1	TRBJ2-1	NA	SAIGGGGSYNEQF
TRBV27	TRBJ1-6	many	ASSPGQGGGSPLH
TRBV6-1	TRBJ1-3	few	ASRESSGNTIY
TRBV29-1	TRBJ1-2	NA	SATGEDYGYT
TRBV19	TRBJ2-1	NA	ASATSYPLNEQF
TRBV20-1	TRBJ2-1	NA	SAPSGRAFNEQF
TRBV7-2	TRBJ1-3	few	ASSLDSGSGNTIY
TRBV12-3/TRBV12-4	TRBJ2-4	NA	ASSSPMDAGKNIQY
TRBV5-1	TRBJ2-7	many	ASSPRRGYEQY
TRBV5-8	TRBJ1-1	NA	ASSAGTGGGTEAF
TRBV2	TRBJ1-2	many	ASRSGGGGYT
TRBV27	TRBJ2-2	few	ASSSPYGELF
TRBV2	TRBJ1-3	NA	ASGVSSGKTIY
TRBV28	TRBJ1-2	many	ASITGGYGYT
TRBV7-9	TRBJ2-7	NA	ASSPGTGDPSPYEQY
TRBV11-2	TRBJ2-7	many	ASSPLGGGTYEQY
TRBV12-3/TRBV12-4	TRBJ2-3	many	ASSGGQGGTDTQY
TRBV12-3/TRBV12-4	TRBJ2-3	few	ASRRSFGSGGTDTQY
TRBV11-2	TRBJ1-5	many	ASSLVLGSPQH
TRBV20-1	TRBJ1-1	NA	SASSPRGANTEAF
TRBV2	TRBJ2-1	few	ASSEESSGTF
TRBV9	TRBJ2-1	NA	ASSVVGHNEQF
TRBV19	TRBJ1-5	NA	ASSILGQGGQPQH
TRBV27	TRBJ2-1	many	ASQPGQGPNEQF